The rows below give T cell receptor beta chains drawn from one sample of a study of cytomegalovirus exposure and HLA in healthy donors. Assay: immunoSEQ multiplex PCR; the TCRdb copy retains only in-frame clones and omits some. The sample holds 90,000 to 130,000 clones; approximately 70% are singletons and the top ten take nearly 0.9%. The sample consisted of PBMCs. These receptors all come from a woman aged 30 to 39 in good health and CMV-seronegative. CDR3s include the opening cysteine and the closing phenylalanine or tryptophan. The D gene is left open where the match is weak. Where a row states a size, it is once, few, many or the class of an expanded clone; other rows omit it.

j_gene: TRBJ1-5
v_gene: TRBV19
d_gene: NA
abundance: NA
CDR3aa: CASSRGRENQPQHF
CDR3nt: TGTGCCAGTAGTAGAGGACGGGAGAATCAGCCCCAGCATTTT

j_gene: TRBJ1-5
v_gene: TRBV5-1
d_gene: TRBD1
abundance: NA
CDR3aa: CASSWTGGKDQPQHF
CDR3nt: TGCGCCAGCAGCTGGACAGGGGGCAAGGATCAGCCCCAGCATTTT

j_gene: TRBJ1-2
v_gene: TRBV6-5
d_gene: TRBD1
abundance: NA
CDR3aa: CASSQGANNYGYTF
CDR3nt: TGTGCCAGCAGCCAGGGGGCTAATAACTATGGCTACACCTTC

j_gene: TRBJ2-7
v_gene: TRBV20-1
d_gene: NA
abundance: NA
CDR3aa: CSASLSGQIF
CDR3nt: TGCAGTGCTAGTTTGTCAGGACAGATATTC

j_gene: TRBJ2-5
v_gene: TRBV7-2
d_gene: NA
abundance: NA
CDR3aa: CASSQERGLETQYF
CDR3nt: TGTGCCAGCAGCCAAGAGAGAGGGTTGGAGACCCAGTACTTC

j_gene: TRBJ1-2
v_gene: TRBV5-1
d_gene: TRBD1
abundance: NA
CDR3aa: CASSPGQGSFKSGYTF
CDR3nt: TGCGCCAGCAGCCCGGGACAGGGGTCATTTAAGTCTGGCTACACCTTC

j_gene: TRBJ2-3
v_gene: TRBV7-9
d_gene: NA
abundance: NA
CDR3aa: CASSFEGRTDTQYF
CDR3nt: TGTGCCAGCAGCTTCGAGGGTCGCACAGATACGCAGTATTTT

j_gene: TRBJ1-5
v_gene: TRBV19
d_gene: NA
abundance: NA
CDR3aa: CASSMDNARLAQHF
CDR3nt: TGTGCCAGTAGTATGGACAACGCCAGACTGGCCCAGCATTTT

j_gene: TRBJ1-2
v_gene: TRBV6-6
d_gene: TRBD1
abundance: few
CDR3aa: CASRATGGYGYTF
CDR3nt: TGTGCCAGCAGGGCGACAGGGGGCTATGGCTACACCTTC

j_gene: TRBJ1-2
v_gene: TRBV19
d_gene: TRBD1
abundance: NA
CDR3aa: CASSPRQGGGGYTF
CDR3nt: TGTGCCAGTAGTCCAAGACAGGGCGGTGGTGGCTACACCTTC

j_gene: TRBJ1-3
v_gene: TRBV5-1
d_gene: NA
abundance: NA
CDR3aa: CASSLEGGLSGNTIYF
CDR3nt: TGCGCCAGCAGCTTGGAAGGGGGTTTGAGCGGAAACACCATATATTTT

j_gene: TRBJ1-5
v_gene: TRBV4-2
d_gene: TRBD1
abundance: NA
CDR3aa: CASSRDRGDQPQHF
CDR3nt: TGTGCCAGCAGCCGGGACAGGGGGGATCAGCCCCAGCATTTT

j_gene: TRBJ2-6
v_gene: TRBV4-3
d_gene: TRBD2
abundance: NA
CDR3aa: CASSQDYPTSLYSGANVLTF
CDR3nt: TGCGCCAGCAGCCAAGATTACCCGACTAGCCTCTACTCTGGGGCCAACGTCCTGACTTTC

j_gene: TRBJ2-5
v_gene: TRBV7-9
d_gene: NA
abundance: NA
CDR3aa: CASSHRVNQETQYF
CDR3nt: TGTGCCAGCAGCCACAGGGTGAACCAAGAGACCCAGTACTTC